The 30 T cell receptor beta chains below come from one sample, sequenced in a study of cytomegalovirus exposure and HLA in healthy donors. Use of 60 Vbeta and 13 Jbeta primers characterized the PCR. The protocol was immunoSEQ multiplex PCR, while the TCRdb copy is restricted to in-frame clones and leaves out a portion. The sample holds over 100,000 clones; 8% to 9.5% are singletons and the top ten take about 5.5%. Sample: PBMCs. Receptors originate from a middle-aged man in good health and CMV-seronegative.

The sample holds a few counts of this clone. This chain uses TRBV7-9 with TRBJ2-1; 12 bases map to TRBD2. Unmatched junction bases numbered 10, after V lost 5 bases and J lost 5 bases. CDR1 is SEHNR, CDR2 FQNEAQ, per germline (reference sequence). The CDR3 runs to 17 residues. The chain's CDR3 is CASSRTPLAGGHNEQFF. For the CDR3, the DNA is TGTGCCAGCAGCCGTACCCCACTAGCGGGGGGACACAATGAGCAGTTCTTC.

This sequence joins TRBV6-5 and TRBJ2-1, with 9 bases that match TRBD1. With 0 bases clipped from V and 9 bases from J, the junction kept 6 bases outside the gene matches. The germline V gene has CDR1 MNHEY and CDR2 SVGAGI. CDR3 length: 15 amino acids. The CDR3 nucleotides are TGTGCCAGCAGTTACTCAGGGACAGGGCCCTCTGAGCAGTTCTTC. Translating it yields CASSYSGTGPSEQFF.

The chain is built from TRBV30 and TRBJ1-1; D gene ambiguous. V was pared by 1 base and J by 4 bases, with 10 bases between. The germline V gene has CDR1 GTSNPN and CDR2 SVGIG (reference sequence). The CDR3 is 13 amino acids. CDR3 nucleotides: TGTGCCTGGAGTGGACTGGGAGGCACTGAAGCTTTCTTT. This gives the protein CAWSGLGGTEAFF. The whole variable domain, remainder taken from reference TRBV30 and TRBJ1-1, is SQTIHQWPATLVQPVGSPLSLECTVEGTSNPNLYWYRQAAGRGLQLLFYSVGIGQISSEVPQNLSASRPQDRQFILSSKKLLLSDSGFYLCAWSGLGGTEAFFGQGTRLTVV.

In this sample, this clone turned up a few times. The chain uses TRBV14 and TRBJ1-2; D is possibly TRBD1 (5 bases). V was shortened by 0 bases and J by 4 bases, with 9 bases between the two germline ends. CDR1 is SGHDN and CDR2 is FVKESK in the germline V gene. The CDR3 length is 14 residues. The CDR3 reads CASSQDKTVYGYTF. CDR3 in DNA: TGTGCCAGCAGCCAAGACAAGACAGTCTATGGCTACACCTTC.

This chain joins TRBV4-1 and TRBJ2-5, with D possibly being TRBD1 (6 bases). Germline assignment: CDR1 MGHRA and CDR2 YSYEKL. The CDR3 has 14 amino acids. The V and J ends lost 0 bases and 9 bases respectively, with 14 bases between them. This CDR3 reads CASSQEGQGGPQYF. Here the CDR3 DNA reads TGCGCCAGCAGCCAAGAGGGGCAAGGGGGACCCCAGTACTTC.

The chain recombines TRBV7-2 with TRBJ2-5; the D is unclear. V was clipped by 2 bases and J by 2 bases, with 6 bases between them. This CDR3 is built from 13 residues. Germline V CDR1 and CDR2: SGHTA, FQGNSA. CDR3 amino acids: CASSLYIQETQYF. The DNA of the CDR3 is TGTGCCAGCAGCTTATATATTCAAGAGACCCAGTACTTC.

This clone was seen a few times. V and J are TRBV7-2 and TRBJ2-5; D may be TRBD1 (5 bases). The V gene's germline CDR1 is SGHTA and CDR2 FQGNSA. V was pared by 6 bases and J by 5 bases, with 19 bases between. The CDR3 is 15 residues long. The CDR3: CASRWGPTAGETQYF. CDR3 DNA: TGTGCCAGCAGGTGGGGCCCGACCGCTGGTGAGACCCAGTACTTC.

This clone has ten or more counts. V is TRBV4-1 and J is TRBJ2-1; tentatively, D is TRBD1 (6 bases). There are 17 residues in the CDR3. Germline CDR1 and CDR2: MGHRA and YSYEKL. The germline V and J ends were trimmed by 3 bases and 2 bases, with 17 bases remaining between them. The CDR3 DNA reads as TGCGCCAGCAGCCATGTATTAGGGGACATCACCTACAATGAGCAGTTCTTC. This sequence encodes CASSHVLGDITYNEQFF.

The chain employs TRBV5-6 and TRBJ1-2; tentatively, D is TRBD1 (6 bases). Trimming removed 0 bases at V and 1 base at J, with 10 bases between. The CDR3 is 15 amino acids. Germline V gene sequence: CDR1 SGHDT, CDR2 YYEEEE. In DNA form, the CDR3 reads TGTGCCAGCAGCTTGGTCCCAGGGGATAACTATGGCTACACCTTC. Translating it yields CASSLVPGDNYGYTF.

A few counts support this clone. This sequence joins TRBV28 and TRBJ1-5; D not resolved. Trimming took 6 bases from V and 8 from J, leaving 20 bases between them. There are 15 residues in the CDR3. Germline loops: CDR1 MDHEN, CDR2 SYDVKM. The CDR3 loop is CASSLQWSRLEPQHF. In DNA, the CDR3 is TGTGCCAGCAGCCTCCAATGGTCCAGGTTGGAGCCCCAGCATTTT.

CDR3 amino acids: CASSPTQGNTEAFF. The CDR3 nucleotides read TGCGCCAGCAGCCCCACCCAGGGGAACACTGAAGCTTTCTTT. The rearrangement uses TRBV4-1 and TRBJ1-1, with D tentatively TRBD1 (5 bases). The length of the CDR3 is 14 residues. Germline CDR1 is MGHRA and CDR2 is YSYEKL. V was pared by 4 bases and J by 1 base, with 10 bases between.

CDR3 loop: CASSDILQNSPLHF. CDR3 coding DNA: TGTGCCAGCAGCGACATCCTTCAGAATTCACCCCTCCACTTT. This chain links TRBV9 with TRBJ1-6; D is ambiguous. Germline lookup yields CDR1 SGDLS and CDR2 YYNGEE. This CDR3 region has 14 residues. V lost 3 bases and J 7 bases, leaving 11 bases between the germline ends. The whole variable domain, remainder taken from reference TRBV9 and TRBJ1-6, is DSGVTQTPKHLITATGQRVTLRCSPRSGDLSVYWYQQSLDQGLQFLIQYYNGEERAKGNILERFSAQQFPDLHSELNLSSLELGDSALYFCASSDILQNSPLHFGNGTRLTVT.

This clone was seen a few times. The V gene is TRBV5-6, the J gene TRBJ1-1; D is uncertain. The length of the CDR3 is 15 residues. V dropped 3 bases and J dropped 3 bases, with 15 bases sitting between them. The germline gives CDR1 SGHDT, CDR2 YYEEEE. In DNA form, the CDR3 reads TGTGCCAGCAGCTCATACCCAGGAATTGACACTGAAGCTTTCTTT. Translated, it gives CASSSYPGIDTEAFF.

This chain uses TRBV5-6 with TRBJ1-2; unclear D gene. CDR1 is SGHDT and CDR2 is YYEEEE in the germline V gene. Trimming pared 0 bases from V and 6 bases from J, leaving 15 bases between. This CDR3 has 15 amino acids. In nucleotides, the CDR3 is TGTGCCAGCAGCTTGGCGTGGAGAGGGATCGATGGCTACACCTTC. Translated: CASSLAWRGIDGYTF.

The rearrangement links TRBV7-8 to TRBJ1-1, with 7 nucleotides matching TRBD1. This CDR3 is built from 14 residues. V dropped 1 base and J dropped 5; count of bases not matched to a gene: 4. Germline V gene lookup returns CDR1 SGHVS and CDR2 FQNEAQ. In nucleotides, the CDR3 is TGTGCCAGCAGCTTAGAGGGGACAGTGACTGAAGCTTTCTTT. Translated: CASSLEGTVTEAFF.

The DNA for the CDR3 is TGTGCCAGTAGTCCCACAGGGTATAGCAATCAGCCCCAGCATTTT. Translated: CASSPTGYSNQPQHF. The chain joins TRBV19 to TRBJ1-5, with D tentatively TRBD1 (6 bases). V lost 5 bases and J 0 bases, leaving 11 bases between the germline ends. Germline values: CDR1 LNHDA, CDR2 SQIVND (reference sequence). CDR3 length: 15 amino acids. The variable domain in full, completed from reference TRBV19 and TRBJ1-5, reads DGGITQSPKYLFRKEGQNVTLSCEQNLNHDAMYWYRQDPGQGLRLIYYSQIVNDFQKGDIAEGYSVSREKKESFPLTVTSAQKNPTAFYLCASSPTGYSNQPQHFGDGTRLSIL.

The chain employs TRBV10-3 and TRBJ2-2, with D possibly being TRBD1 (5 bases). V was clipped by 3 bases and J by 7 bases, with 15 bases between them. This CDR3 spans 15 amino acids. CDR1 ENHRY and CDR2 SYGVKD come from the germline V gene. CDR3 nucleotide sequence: TGTGCCATCAGTGACCCCAGACAGAATATCGGGGAGCTGTTTTTT. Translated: CAISDPRQNIGELFF.

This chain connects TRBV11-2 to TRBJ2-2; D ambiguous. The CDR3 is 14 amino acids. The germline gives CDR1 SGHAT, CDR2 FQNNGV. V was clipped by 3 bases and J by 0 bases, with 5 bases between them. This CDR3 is CASSLTTNTGELFF. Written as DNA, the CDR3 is TGTGCCAGCAGCTTGACAACGAACACCGGGGAGCTGTTTTTT.

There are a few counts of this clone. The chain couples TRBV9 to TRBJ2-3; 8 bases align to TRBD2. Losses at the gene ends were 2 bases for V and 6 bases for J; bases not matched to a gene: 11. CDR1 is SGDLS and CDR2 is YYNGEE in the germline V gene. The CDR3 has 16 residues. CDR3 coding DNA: TGTGCCAGCAGCGTGGGGACTAGAGAGTTGACGGATACGCAGTATTTT. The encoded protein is CASSVGTRELTDTQYF.

The CDR3 bases are TGTGCCAGCAGTGCGGGAGGGGGGAGGAATGAGCAGTTCTTC. It specifies CASSAGGGRNEQFF. This chain uses TRBV25-1 with TRBJ2-1; TRBD2 matches 8 bases. This CDR3 is 14 amino acids long. V was pared by 4 bases and J by 7 bases, with 6 bases of the junction left unmatched. Per the germline V gene, CDR1 is MGHDK and CDR2 is SYGVNS.

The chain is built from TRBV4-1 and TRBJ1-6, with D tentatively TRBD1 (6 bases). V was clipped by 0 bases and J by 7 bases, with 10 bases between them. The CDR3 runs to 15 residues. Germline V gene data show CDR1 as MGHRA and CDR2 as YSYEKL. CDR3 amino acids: CASSQEGRGNSPLHF. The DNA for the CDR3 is TGCGCCAGCAGCCAAGAGGGCAGGGGAAATTCACCCCTCCACTTT.

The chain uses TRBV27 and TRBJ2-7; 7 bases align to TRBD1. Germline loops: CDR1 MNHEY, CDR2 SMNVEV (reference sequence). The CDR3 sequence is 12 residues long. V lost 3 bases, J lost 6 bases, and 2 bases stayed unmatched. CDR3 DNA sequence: TGTGCCAGCAGTTTTTCAGGGGGCGAGCAGTACTTC. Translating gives CASSFSGGEQYF.

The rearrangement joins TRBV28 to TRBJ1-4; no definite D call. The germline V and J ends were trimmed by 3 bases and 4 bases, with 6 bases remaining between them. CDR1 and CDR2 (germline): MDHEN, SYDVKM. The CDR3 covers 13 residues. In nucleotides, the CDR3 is TGTGCCAGCAGTTTTTCAGGTAATGAAAAACTGTTTTTT. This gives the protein CASSFSGNEKLFF. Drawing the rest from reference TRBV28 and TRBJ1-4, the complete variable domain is DVKVTQSSRYLVKRTGEKVFLECVQDMDHENMFWYRQDPGLGLRLIYFSYDVKMKEKGDIPEGYSVSREKKERFSLILESASTNQTSMYLCASSFSGNEKLFFGSGTQLSVL.

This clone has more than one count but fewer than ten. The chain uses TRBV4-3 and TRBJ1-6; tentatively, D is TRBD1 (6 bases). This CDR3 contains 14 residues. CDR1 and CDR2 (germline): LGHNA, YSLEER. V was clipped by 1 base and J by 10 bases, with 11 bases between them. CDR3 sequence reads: CASSQVQGSSPLHF. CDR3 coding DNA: TGCGCCAGCAGCCAAGTTCAGGGGTCATCACCCCTCCACTTT.

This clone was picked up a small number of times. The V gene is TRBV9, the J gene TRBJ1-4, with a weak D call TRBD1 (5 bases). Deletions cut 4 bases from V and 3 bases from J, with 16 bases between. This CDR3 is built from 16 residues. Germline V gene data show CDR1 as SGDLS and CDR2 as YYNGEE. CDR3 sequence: CASSPAGGDANEKLFF. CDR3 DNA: TGTGCCAGCAGCCCGGCGGGCGGGGACGCTAATGAAAAACTGTTTTTT.

The CDR3 protein is CASLRRRGGTDTQYF. CDR3 DNA sequence: TGTGCCAGCCTCCGGAGGCGGGGGGGCACAGATACGCAGTATTTT. The chain carries TRBV6-1 and TRBJ2-3, with 8 bases aligning to TRBD2. Losses at the gene ends were 8 bases for V and 1 base for J; bases not matched to a gene: 8. There are 15 residues in the CDR3. Germline V gene data show CDR1 as MNHNS and CDR2 as SASEGT.

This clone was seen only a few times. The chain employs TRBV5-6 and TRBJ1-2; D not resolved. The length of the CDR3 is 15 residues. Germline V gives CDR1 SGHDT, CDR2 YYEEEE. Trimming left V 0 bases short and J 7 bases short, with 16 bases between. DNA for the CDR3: TGTGCCAGCAGCTTGGTCGGACTACCCTATGGTGGCTACACCTTC. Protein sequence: CASSLVGLPYGGYTF.

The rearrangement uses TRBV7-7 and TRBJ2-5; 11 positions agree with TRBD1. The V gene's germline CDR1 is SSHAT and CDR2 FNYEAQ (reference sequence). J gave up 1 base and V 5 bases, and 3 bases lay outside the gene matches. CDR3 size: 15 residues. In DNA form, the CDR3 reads TGTGCCAGCAGCCGGGACAGGGGGGCCCAAGAGACCCAGTACTTC. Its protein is CASSRDRGAQETQYF. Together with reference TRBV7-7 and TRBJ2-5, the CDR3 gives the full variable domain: GAGVSQSPRYKVTKRGQDVTLRCDPISSHATLYWYQQALGQGPEFLTYFNYEAQPDKSGLPSDRFSAERPEGSISTLTIQRTEQRDSAMYRCASSRDRGAQETQYFGPGTRLLVL.

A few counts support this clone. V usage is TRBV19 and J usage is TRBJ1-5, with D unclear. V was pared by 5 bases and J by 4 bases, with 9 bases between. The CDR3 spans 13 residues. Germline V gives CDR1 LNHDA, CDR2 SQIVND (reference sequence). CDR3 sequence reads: CASSYSENQPQHF. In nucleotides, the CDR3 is TGTGCCAGTAGTTATTCGGAGAATCAGCCCCAGCATTTT.

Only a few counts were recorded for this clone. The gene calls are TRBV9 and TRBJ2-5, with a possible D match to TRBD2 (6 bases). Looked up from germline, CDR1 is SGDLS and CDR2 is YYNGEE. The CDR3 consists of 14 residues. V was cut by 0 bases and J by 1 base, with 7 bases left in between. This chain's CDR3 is CASSVAGAQETQYF. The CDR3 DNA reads TGTGCCAGCAGCGTAGCGGGAGCCCAAGAGACCCAGTACTTC.